The rows below give T cell receptor beta chains drawn from one sample of a study of blood T cells in healthy people across ages. Each CDR3 protein gets one entry after TCRdb re-called the 5' RACE reads with MiXCR. The sample lists about 1.1 million distinct CDR3 sequences; roughly two fifths were seen once. The sequencing sample was made of blood. These receptors were collected from a young man in good health. The CDR3 runs from the conserved cysteine through the conserved F or W. The D gene is left open where the match is weak. The size entry is marked missing in some rows and otherwise reads once, few, many or a size class.

>few|-|TRBV10-3|TRBJ2-1
CAIGTTLGLYNEQFF
TGTGCCATCGGAACAACTTTAGGGCTCTACAATGAGCAGTTCTTC
>many|-|TRBV29-1|TRBJ2-3
CSVDRTDTQYF
TGCAGCGTCGACCGGACAGATACGCAGTATTTT
>-|-|TRBV19|TRBJ1-5
CASRSYTGQPQHF
TGTGCCAGTAGATCATACACCGGGCAGCCCCAGCATTTT
>few|-|TRBV12-3/TRBV12-4|TRBJ2-3
CASSMVPGGDTQYF
TGTGCCAGCAGTATGGTACCAGGCGGAGATACGCAGTATTTT
>few|TRBD1|TRBV20-1|TRBJ1-2
CSARETGRDYGYTF
TGCAGTGCCAGAGAGACAGGGAGAGACTATGGCTACACCTTC
>once|-|TRBV6-6|TRBJ1-2
CASSGASGPDYGYTF
TGTGCCAGCAGTGGAGCCTCGGGACCGGACTATGGCTACACCTTC
>once|-|TRBV7-7|TRBJ2-3
CASSLGLTASTDTQYF
TGTGCTAGCAGCTTAGGGCTTACCGCTAGCACAGATACGCAGTATTTT
>once|TRBD1|TRBV27|TRBJ2-7
CAIAAGGSYNEQYF
TGTGCCATCGCGGCAGGGGGCTCCTACAATGAGCAGTACTTC
>-|-|TRBV20-1|TRBJ1-2
CSANRRPYGYTF
TGCAGTGCTAATCGACGGCCGTATGGCTACACCTTC
>few|-|TRBV5-1|TRBJ1-1
CASSPARQGLAFF
TGCGCCAGCAGCCCCGCTCGGCAGGGATTAGCTTTCTTT
>few|-|TRBV4-2|TRBJ1-1
CASSQVPTEAFF
TGTGCCAGCAGCCAAGTCCCCACTGAAGCTTTCTTT
>few|-|TRBV6-2/TRBV6-3|TRBJ2-3
CASSSMTTQYF
TGTGCCAGCAGTTCCATGACTACGCAGTATTTT
>few|-|TRBV20-1|TRBJ2-2
CSARREDTGELFF
TGCAGTGCTAGAAGGGAGGACACCGGGGAGCTGTTTTTT
>-|-|TRBV5-1|TRBJ1-1
CASSDGGPGNTKAFF
TGCGCCAGCAGCGATGGGGGTCCTGGGAACACTAAAGCTTTCTTT
>-|-|TRBV2|TRBJ2-5
CASRALETQYF
TGTGCCAGCAGGGCCCTGGAGACCCAGTACTTC
>-|-|TRBV10-3|TRBJ1-1
CAISPTGGENTEAFF
TGTGCCATCAGTCCCACGGGGGGCGAGAACACTGAAGCTTTCTTT
>few|-|TRBV3-1|TRBJ2-3
CASSQDIGTGTRTDTQYF
TGTGCCAGCAGCCAAGATATCGGGACTGGCACACGAACAGATACGCAGTATTTT
>few|TRBD1|TRBV9|TRBJ2-1
CASSLTGLFNEQFF
TGTGCCAGCAGCTTGACAGGGTTATTTAATGAGCAGTTCTTC
>-|-|TRBV4-1|TRBJ1-5
CASSHYSSQPQHF
TGCGCCAGCAGCCATTACTCGAGCCAGCCCCAGCATTTT
>-|-|TRBV11-2|TRBJ2-4
CASSLALQGYIQYF
TGTGCCAGCAGCTTAGCCCTGCAGGGATACATTCAGTACTTC
>-|-|TRBV13|TRBJ1-1
CASSPRGSGDTEAFF
TGTGCCAGCAGCCCCCGGGGGTCTGGGGACACTGAAGCTTTCTTT
>few|-|TRBV7-2|TRBJ2-3
CASSYDTDTQYF
TGTGCCAGCAGCTATGACACAGATACGCAGTATTTT
>few|TRBD1|TRBV7-2|TRBJ1-1
CASSQGAENTEAFF
TGTGCCAGCAGCCAGGGGGCTGAGAACACTGAAGCTTTCTTT
>-|-|TRBV4-1|TRBJ2-5
CASSHVGGYNEQYF
TGCGCCAGCAGCCACGTCGGGGGCTACAATGAGCAGTACTTC
>many|TRBD1|TRBV5-1|TRBJ1-5
CASSLAGGSNQPQHF
TGCGCCAGCAGCTTGGCAGGGGGTAGCAATCAGCCCCAGCATTTT
>-|TRBD1|TRBV5-5|TRBJ2-7
CASSPNRGPYEQYF
TGTGCCAGCAGCCCGAACAGGGGTCCCTACGAGCAGTACTTC
>-|-|TRBV5-6|TRBJ2-5
CASSFGDIPEETQYF
TGTGCCAGCAGCTTTGGGGACATTCCGGAGGAGACCCAGTACTTC
>-|TRBD2|TRBV3-1|TRBJ2-7
CASSHWASGPRGLYEQYF
TGTGCCAGCAGCCACTGGGCTAGCGGACCTCGAGGGCTGTACGAGCAGTACTTC
>once|TRBD1|TRBV20-1|TRBJ2-1
CSASRQGGQGNEQFF
TGCAGTGCTAGCCGTCAAGGGGGCCAGGGCAATGAGCAGTTCTTC
>few|-|TRBV10-3|TRBJ2-2
CAISEWASGNTGELFF
TGTGCCATCAGTGAGTGGGCTAGTGGGAACACCGGGGAGCTGTTTTTT
>-|TRBD2|TRBV24-1|TRBJ2-1
CATAPVGLAGTEQFF
TGTGCCACCGCCCCAGTCGGGCTAGCGGGTACTGAGCAGTTCTTC
>-|TRBD1|TRBV6-2/TRBV6-3|TRBJ1-5
CASSYRTTGQVLNQPQHF
TGTGCCAGCAGTTACCGTACGACGGGACAGGTACTCAATCAGCCCCAGCATTTT
>-|-|TRBV6-5|TRBJ1-6
CASSSGTDYSPLHF
TGTGCCAGCAGTTCCGGGACTGATTATTCACCCCTCCACTTT
>few|-|TRBV3-1|TRBJ1-2
CASSQGTIPYGYTF
TGTGCCAGCAGCCAAGGTACCATACCCTATGGCTACACCTTC
>-|-|TRBV7-2|TRBJ1-2
CASSLGAEDYGYTF
TGTGCCAGCAGCTTAGGGGCCGAGGACTATGGCTACACCTTC
>-|TRBD1|TRBV6-6|TRBJ2-7
CASSYVQGTYEQYF
TGTGCCAGCAGTTACGTACAGGGGACGTACGAGCAGTACTTC